This T cell receptor (beta chain) was recovered during a study of T-cell reconstitution after alpha-beta-depleted transplantation in children. This clonotype turned up a few times. V lost 6 bases, J lost 3 bases, and 3 bases stayed unmatched. CDR1 is ENHRY, CDR2 SYGVKD, per germline. The CDR3 has 13 amino acids. Preparation of the TCRbeta library was carried out with unique molecular identifiers. MiXCR, run by TCRdb on the PCR reads, gives a single entry per CDR3 protein. The table has about 540,000 distinct CDR3 sequences, about 16% seen once. Sequenced here: PBMCs from the stem cell graft donor, sampled from the stem cell graft. The genes are TRBV10-3 and TRBJ2-3; 7 bases are a match to TRBD2. The sequence came from a human donor who donated a stem cell graft to a child with acute lymphoblastic leukemia. CDR3 in DNA: TGTGCCATCAGACTACTAGCGACAGATACGCAGTATTTT. Translation: CAIRLLATDTQYF.